The T cell receptor (beta chain) described here comes from a study of blood T cell repertoires in COVID-19. Study as a whole: Italy, Spain and the United States were the sources of the convalescent and acute COVID-19 samples. From T cells, B-cell-depleted T cells, or PBMCs came the material, which was cDNA or gDNA.

In the original workflow: Nucleated cell number was recorded as an estimate derived from reference gene primer amplification. Method: immunoSEQ multiplex PCR; TCRdb's copy keeps in-frame clones and lacks some. V, J and clone size are those of that table, while D and trimming were read from the DNA. The data show about 180,000 clones, 84% seen once. V was cut by 1 base and J by 13 bases, with 11 bases left in between. CDR1 and CDR2 from the germline V gene are SNHLY and FYNNEI. The CDR3 loop spans 13 amino acids. The gene calls are TRBV2 and TRBJ1-6, with D uncertain. The TCR sequence derives from a human donor in a cohort sampled during active COVID-19. Sequenced sample: peripheral blood. CDR3 residues: CASSEGTDRPLHF. In DNA form, the CDR3 reads TGTGCCAGCAGTGAAGGCACAGATAGGCCCCTCCACTTT.